These 11 T cell receptor beta chains were sequenced from one sample in a study of blood T cells in healthy people across ages. With a J-beta primer mix and a sample-barcoded 5' primer, a second PCR ran roughly 7 to 11 cycles. TCRdb fed the 5' RACE reads into MiXCR, producing one record per CDR3 protein. The table lists roughly 700,000 distinct CDR3 sequences, around 32% of them singletons. Sequencing was done on a sample of blood. The receptors shown here come from a woman of 80 years or more in good health.

This clonotype was recorded a few times. The CDR3, as DNA: TGTGCCAGCAGCCAAACACCCATAGCGGGGGGGCCCTACAATGAGCAGTTCTTC. This encodes CASSQTPIAGGPYNEQFF. The chain carries TRBV4-2 and TRBJ2-1; TRBD2 matches at 11 bases. Germline loops: CDR1 LGHNA, CDR2 YNFKEQ. The V and J ends lost 2 bases and 2 bases, in that order; junction bases with no gene match: 8. This CDR3 has 18 residues.

The CDR3 protein is CSVNSGAGSYNEQFF. The DNA for the CDR3 is TGCAGCGTTAATAGTGGGGCCGGCTCCTACAATGAGCAGTTCTTC. V and J are TRBV29-1 and TRBJ2-1, with D maybe TRBD1 (5 bases). The ends were cut back, 5 bases at V and 0 bases at J, with 14 bases in the middle. Per the germline V gene, CDR1 is SQVTM and CDR2 is ANQGSEA. This CDR3 spans 15 amino acids.

Details on this clonotype: A much larger clonotype is one base distant, so this may be a read error. The gene calls are TRBV28 and TRBJ2-7; D tentatively reads TRBD1 or TRBD2 (5 bases each). Germline assignment: CDR1 MDHEN and CDR2 SYDVKM. Trimming left V 6 bases short and J 7 bases short, with 22 bases between. The CDR3 totals 15 residues. CDR3 coding DNA: TGTGCCAGCAGCCCACAACTAACGGGGCTTAATGAGCAGTACTTC. Translated: CASSPQLTGLNEQYF.

The table lists this clonotype with many counts. The chain recombines TRBV20-1 with TRBJ1-4; D not resolved. Trimming shortened V by 5 bases and J by 8 bases, and 12 bases separated the two germline ends. Looked up from germline, CDR1 is DFQATT and CDR2 is SNEGSKA (reference sequence). The CDR3 length is 12 residues. The CDR3 sequence: CSADEQQEKLFF. The DNA of the CDR3 is TGCAGTGCTGACGAACAGCAGGAAAAACTGTTTTTT.

This clonotype was observed a single time. This may be a read error, as it is one base from a much larger clone. This chain links TRBV9 with TRBJ1-4; TRBD1 might be the D (6 bases). CDR3 length: 13 residues. Germline-derived CDR1 and CDR2 are SGDLS and YYNGEE. V lost 5 bases and J lost 8, with 13 bases in between. CDR3 loop: CASRQGLGEKLFF. The CDR3 DNA reads TGTGCCAGCAGACAGGGTCTGGGAGAAAAACTGTTTTTT.

This clonotype was seen at least ten times. The chain is built from TRBV5-1 and TRBJ2-7, with 9 bases lining up with TRBD1. V was pared by 3 bases and J by 2 bases, with 9 bases of the junction left unmatched. Germline loops: CDR1 SGHRS, CDR2 YFSETQ. This CDR3 has 16 residues. The CDR3 DNA sequence: TGCGCCAGCAGCTCCTACCCGGGACAGGGCACCTACGAGCAGTACTTC. Amino acids: CASSSYPGQGTYEQYF.

Points on this clonotype: This likely comes from a read error, as the CDR3 has no conserved phenylalanine or tryptophan at its end. The V and J genes are TRBV2 and TRBJ1-1; D remains unclear. Germline V gives CDR1 SNHLY, CDR2 FYNNEI. V was cut by 10 bases and J by 8 bases, with 14 bases left in between. This CDR3 has 11 residues. The chain's CDR3 is CATTRAWEAFL. The CDR3 nucleotides are TGTGCCACCACAAGGGCGTGGGAAGCTTTCTTG.

This clonotype was seen a few times. The rearrangement joins TRBV20-1 to TRBJ2-7; no clear D gene. The length of the CDR3 is 12 residues. The germline gives CDR1 DFQATT, CDR2 SNEGSKA (reference sequence). Trimming removed 3 bases from V and 6 bases from J, with 12 bases in between. CDR3 DNA sequence: TGCAGTGCTAGCGGCCAGACCTGCGAGCAGTACTTC. The encoded protein is CSASGQTCEQYF.

The chain combines TRBV12-3 or TRBV12-4 with TRBJ1-1, with 10 positions matching TRBD1. Trimming removed 6 bases from V and 1 base from J; junction bases left unmatched: 5. The length of the CDR3 is 15 residues. The CDR3 DNA reads TGTGCCAGCAGCTTGACAGGGGGCGCGAACACTGAAGCTTTCTTT. Encoded protein: CASSLTGGANTEAFF.

This sequence joins TRBV7-9 and TRBJ2-5; 10 bases line up with TRBD1. This CDR3 has 14 amino acids. V was pared by 4 bases and J by 4 bases, with 3 bases of the junction left unmatched. Germline V gene sequence: CDR1 SEHNR, CDR2 FQNEAQ (reference sequence). The CDR3 region has the DNA TGTGCCAGCAGCTACGGGACAGGGGCAGAGACCCAGTACTTC. It is translated as CASSYGTGAETQYF.

The chain employs TRBV30 and TRBJ1-4; D is unresolved. The ends were cut back, 0 bases at V and 0 bases at J, with 14 bases in the middle. CDR1 GTSNPN and CDR2 SVGIG come from the germline V gene (reference sequence). This CDR3 spans 17 amino acids. The CDR3 reads CAWSVQKGSATNEKLFF. CDR3 bases: TGTGCCTGGAGTGTACAAAAGGGATCTGCAACTAATGAAAAACTGTTTTTT.